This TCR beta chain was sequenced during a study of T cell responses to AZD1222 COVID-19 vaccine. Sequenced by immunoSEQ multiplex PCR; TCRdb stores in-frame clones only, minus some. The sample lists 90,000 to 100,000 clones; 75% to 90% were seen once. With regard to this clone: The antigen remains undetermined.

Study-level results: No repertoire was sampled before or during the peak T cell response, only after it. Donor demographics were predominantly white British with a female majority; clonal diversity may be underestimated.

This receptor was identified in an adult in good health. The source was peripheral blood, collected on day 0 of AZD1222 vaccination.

DNA of the CDR3: TGTGCCATCAGTGAGGCGGGGTCAGGTGAAAAACTGTTTTTT. Encoded protein: CAISEAGSGEKLFF. The rearrangement joins TRBV10-3 to TRBJ1-4, with D unresolved. V was clipped by 2 bases and J by 7 bases, with 11 bases between them. CDR3 length: 14 residues. Germline loops: CDR1 ENHRY, CDR2 SYGVKD.